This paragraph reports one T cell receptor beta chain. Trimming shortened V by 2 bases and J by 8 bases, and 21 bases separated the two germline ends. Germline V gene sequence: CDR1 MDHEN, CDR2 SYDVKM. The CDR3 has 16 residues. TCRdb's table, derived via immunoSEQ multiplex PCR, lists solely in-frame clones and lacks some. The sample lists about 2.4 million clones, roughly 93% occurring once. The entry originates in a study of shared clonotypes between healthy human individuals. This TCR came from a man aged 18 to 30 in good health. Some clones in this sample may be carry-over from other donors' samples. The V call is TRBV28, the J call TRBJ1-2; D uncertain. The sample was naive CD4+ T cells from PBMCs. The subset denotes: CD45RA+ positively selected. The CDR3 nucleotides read TGTGCCAGCAGTTTACCGGGCGGTCCTAGAGCGGGGGGCTACACCTTC. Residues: CASSLPGGPRAGGYTF.